Presented here are 11 T cell receptor beta chains from one specimen sequenced in a study of neurological immune-mediated disorders. Time point here: longitudinal time-point 2. TCRdb reanalysed the 5' RACE reads using MiXCR and keeps one entry per CDR3 protein. The repertoire holds approximately 82,000 distinct CDR3 sequences, around 13% seen once, with approximately 5% in the top ten. The sequencing sample was made of PBMCs. These receptors originate from a female donor with HTLV-1-associated myelopathy (HAM/TSP).

This clonotype was picked up many times. The chain links TRBV2 to TRBJ2-7, with unresolved D. CDR3 length equals 14 residues. Trimming shortened V by 5 bases and J by 0 bases, and 11 bases separated the two germline ends. In germline, CDR1 is SNHLY, CDR2 FYNNEI. DNA for the CDR3: TGTGCCAGCAGTAGGACGGGCGTCTCCTACGAGCAGTACTTC. Its protein is CASSRTGVSYEQYF.

This clonotype was seen a few times. The chain joins TRBV6-5 to TRBJ2-6; D remains unclear. V was clipped by 7 bases and J by 1 base, with 5 bases between them. The germline V gene encodes CDR1 MNHEY and CDR2 SVGAGI. The length of the CDR3 is 13 residues. The CDR3 DNA is TGTGCCAGCAAAATTTCTGGGGCCAACGTCCTGACTTTC. This translates into CASKISGANVLTF.

In its sample, this clonotype was seen once. Given a much more abundant clone one base away, this may be a read error. The CDR3 loop reads CDTRQGLYTGELFF. DNA of the CDR3: TGTGACACCAGACAGGGACTGTACACCGGGGAGCTGTTTTTT. The chain joins TRBV15 to TRBJ2-2; D is possibly TRBD1 (7 bases). Germline assignment: CDR1 LNHNV and CDR2 YYDKDF (reference sequence). The CDR3 has 14 amino acids.

This clonotype has just a few counts. V gene TRBV7-8 combines with J gene TRBJ2-2, with D perhaps matching TRBD1 or TRBD2 (6 bases each). The germline V gene encodes CDR1 SGHVS and CDR2 FQNEAQ. This CDR3 has 13 residues. Trimming pared 0 bases from V and 13 bases from J, leaving 12 bases between. The CDR3 loop reads CASSLAVQGGLFF. DNA of the CDR3: TGTGCCAGCAGCTTAGCGGTACAGGGAGGGCTGTTTTTT.

This chain links TRBV20-1 with TRBJ2-7; 16 nucleotides agree with TRBD2. This CDR3 has 16 amino acids. The ends lost 4 bases at V and 5 bases at J; junction bases unmatched: 8. From germline, CDR1 is DFQATT and CDR2 SNEGSKA (reference sequence). The CDR3 is CSAKEGLAGGRDEQYF. The CDR3, as DNA: TGCAGTGCTAAAGAGGGACTAGCGGGGGGGAGGGACGAGCAGTACTTC.

This clonotype has just a few counts. The chain has TRBV7-8 and TRBJ2-1; D assignment may be TRBD1 or TRBD2 (5 bases each). The CDR3 has 14 residues. Germline CDR1 reads SGHVS; CDR2 reads FQNEAQ. V dropped 5 bases and J dropped 9 bases, with 17 bases sitting between them. Here the CDR3 DNA reads TGTGCCAGCAGCAACCCCATAGGGGAGAGTGAGCAGTTCTTC. This codes for CASSNPIGESEQFF.

The chain joins TRBV7-2 to TRBJ2-6; D not resolved. Looked up from germline, CDR1 is SGHTA and CDR2 is FQGNSA. Deletions cut 1 base from V and 2 bases from J, with 9 bases between. This CDR3 contains 16 residues. DNA of the CDR3: TGTGCCAGCAGCTTAGTTTTCTGGGCTGGGGCCAACGTCCTGACTTTC. It yields the protein CASSLVFWAGANVLTF.

This clonotype has at least ten counts. The chain is built from TRBV5-6 and TRBJ2-6, with D maybe TRBD2 (5 bases). Germline lookup yields CDR1 SGHDT and CDR2 YYEEEE. The CDR3 spans 16 residues. The V end lost 4 bases, the J end lost 4 bases, and 15 bases lay between the germline ends. The CDR3 reads CASSRGFVGGANVLTF. In nucleotides, the CDR3 is TGTGCCAGCAGCCGAGGGTTTGTCGGGGGGGCCAACGTCCTGACTTTC.

This clonotype occurred many times. The rearrangement links TRBV7-9 to TRBJ2-2; D is possibly TRBD1 (6 bases). Trimming left V 5 bases short and J 1 base short, with 11 bases between. CDR1 is SEHNR and CDR2 is FQNEAQ in the germline V gene (reference sequence). The CDR3 has 15 amino acids. CDR3 DNA: TGTGCCAGCAGCCGGCGGACAGAGAACACCGGGGAGCTGTTTTTT. As protein: CASSRRTENTGELFF.

This clonotype was seen at least ten times. The V call is TRBV20-1, the J call TRBJ2-3; TRBD2 aligns across 10 bases. Germline V lookup: CDR1 DFQATT, CDR2 SNEGSKA (reference sequence). The CDR3 runs 13 residues. The junction had 3 bases not matched to a gene; V was cut back by 5 bases and J by 4 bases. The CDR3 protein is CSAFLAGADTQYF. The CDR3 coding sequence is TGCAGTGCTTTTCTAGCGGGAGCAGATACGCAGTATTTT.

This clonotype was recorded at least ten times. V is TRBV28 and J is TRBJ2-4; no reliable D call. The germline gives CDR1 MDHEN, CDR2 SYDVKM. V lost 3 bases, J lost 8 bases, and 8 bases lay in between. CDR3 length equals 12 residues. In DNA form, the CDR3 reads TGTGCCAGCAGTTTCGGTCGGGACATTCAGTACTTC. Encoded protein: CASSFGRDIQYF.